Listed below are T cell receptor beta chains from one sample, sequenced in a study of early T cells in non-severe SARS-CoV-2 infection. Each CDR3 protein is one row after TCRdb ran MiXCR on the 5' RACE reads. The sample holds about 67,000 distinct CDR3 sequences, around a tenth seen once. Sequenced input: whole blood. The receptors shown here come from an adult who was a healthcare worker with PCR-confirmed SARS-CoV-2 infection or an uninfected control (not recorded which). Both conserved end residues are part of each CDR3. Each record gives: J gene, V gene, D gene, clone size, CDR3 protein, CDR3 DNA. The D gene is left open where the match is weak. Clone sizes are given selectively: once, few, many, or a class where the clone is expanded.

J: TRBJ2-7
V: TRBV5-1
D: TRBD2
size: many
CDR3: CASSLTSGSGYEQYF
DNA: TGCGCCAGCAGCTTGACCAGCGGGAGTGGCTACGAGCAGTACTTC

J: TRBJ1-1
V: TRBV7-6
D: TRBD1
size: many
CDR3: CASSSTGVEAFF
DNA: TGTGCCAGCAGCTCGACAGGGGTTGAAGCTTTCTTT

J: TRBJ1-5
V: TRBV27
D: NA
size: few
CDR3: CASSLAGADQPQHF
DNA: TGTGCCAGCTCTTTGGCGGGGGCTGACCAGCCCCAGCATTTT

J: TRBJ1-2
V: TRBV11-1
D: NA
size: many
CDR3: CASSQRREAGGYTF
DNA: TGTGCCAGCAGCCAGAGACGGGAGGCCGGGGGCTACACCTTC

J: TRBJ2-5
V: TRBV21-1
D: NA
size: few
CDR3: CASSKALVVGREETQYF
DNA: TGTGCCAGCAGCAAAGCGCTAGTAGTCGGACGGGAAGAGACCCAGTACTTC

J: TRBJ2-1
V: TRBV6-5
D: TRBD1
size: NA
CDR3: CASSQTGHSYNEQFF
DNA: TGTGCCAGCAGTCAGACAGGGCACTCCTACAATGAGCAGTTCTTC

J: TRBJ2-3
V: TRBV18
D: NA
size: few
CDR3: CASSPRGGGSSTDTQYF
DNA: TGTGCCAGCTCACCACGAGGAGGAGGTTCTAGCACAGATACGCAGTATTTT

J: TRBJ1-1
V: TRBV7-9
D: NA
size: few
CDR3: CASSSLGEAFF
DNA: TGTGCCAGCAGCTCACTAGGTGAAGCTTTCTTT

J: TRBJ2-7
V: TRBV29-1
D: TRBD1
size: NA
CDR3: CSVEGTGGFEQYF
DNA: TGCAGCGTTGAGGGGACAGGGGGATTTGAGCAGTACTTC

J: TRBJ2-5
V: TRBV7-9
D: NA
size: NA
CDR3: CASSLGSETQYF
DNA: TGTGCCAGCAGCTTGGGATCGGAGACCCAGTACTTC

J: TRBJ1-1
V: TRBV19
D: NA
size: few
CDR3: CASPGRKNTEAFF
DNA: TGTGCCAGCCCGGGACGGAAGAACACTGAAGCTTTCTTT

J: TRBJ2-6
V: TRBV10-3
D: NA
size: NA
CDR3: CAISASGASGANVLTF
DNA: TGTGCCATCAGTGCCTCGGGGGCCTCTGGGGCCAACGTCCTGACTTTC

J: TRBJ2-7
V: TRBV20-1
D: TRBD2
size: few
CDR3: CSARGPGAGAEQYF
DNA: TGCAGTGCTAGAGGTCCGGGAGCGGGAGCCGAGCAGTACTTC

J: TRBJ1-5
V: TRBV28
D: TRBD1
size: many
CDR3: CASRIRTGGNQPQHF
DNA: TGTGCCAGCAGGATTCGGACAGGGGGCAATCAGCCCCAGCATTTT

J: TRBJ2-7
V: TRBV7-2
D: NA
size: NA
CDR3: CASRFGGGQDSYEQYF
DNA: TGTGCCAGCAGGTTTGGGGGGGGCCAGGACTCCTACGAGCAGTACTTC

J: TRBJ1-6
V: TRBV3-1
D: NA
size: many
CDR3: CASTQGLSSPLHF
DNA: TGTGCCAGCACCCAGGGTTTAAGTTCACCCCTCCACTTT

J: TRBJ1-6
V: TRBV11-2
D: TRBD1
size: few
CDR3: CASSPRDRDYSPLHF
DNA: TGTGCCAGCAGCCCCCGGGACAGGGATTATTCACCCCTCCACTTT

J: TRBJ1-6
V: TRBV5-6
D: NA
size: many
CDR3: CASSSYMEAPLHF
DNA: TGTGCCAGCAGCTCTTACATGGAGGCGCCCCTCCACTTT

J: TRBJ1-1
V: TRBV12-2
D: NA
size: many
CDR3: CASRLTVLEENTEAFF
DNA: TGTGCAAGTCGCTTAACGGTTCTGGAGGAGAACACTGAAGCTTTCTTT

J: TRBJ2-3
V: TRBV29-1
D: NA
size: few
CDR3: CSVDVGTTDTQYF
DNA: TGCAGCGTTGATGTCGGGACCACAGATACGCAGTATTTT

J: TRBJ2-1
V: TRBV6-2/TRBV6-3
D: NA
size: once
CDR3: CASSALAPSYNEQFF
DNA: TGTGCCAGCAGTGCCCTAGCTCCTTCCTACAATGAGCAGTTCTTC

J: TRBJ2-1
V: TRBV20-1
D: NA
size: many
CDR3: CSAADSNAYNEQFF
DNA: TGCAGTGCTGCTGACTCGAACGCCTACAATGAGCAGTTCTTC

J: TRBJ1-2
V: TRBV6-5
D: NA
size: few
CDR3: CASSYGRAYGYTF
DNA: TGTGCCAGCAGTTACGGCCGGGCCTATGGCTACACCTTC